These T cell receptor beta chains were read from a single sample in a study of blood T cell repertoires in COVID-19. TCRdb's table, derived via immunoSEQ multiplex PCR, lists solely in-frame clones and lacks some. Among tens of thousands of clones, around 83% were seen once, and the ten largest hold roughly 6%. Sequencing input: peripheral blood. The receptors were gathered from an older woman with acute or convalescent COVID-19. CDR3s include the opening cysteine and the closing phenylalanine or tryptophan. A D gene is named only where the DNA matches it firmly. Not all rows give a size; the values are once, few, many and, for expanded clones, a class.

j_call d_call clone_size v_call cdr3_nt cdr3_aa
TRBJ1-1 NA NA TRBV12-5 TGTGCTAGTGGTTCGCAAGTTTCCGGAGGGACTGAAGCTTTCTTT CASGSQVSGGTEAFF
TRBJ1-6 NA NA TRBV7-3 TGTGCCAGCAGCTTACAGGGAGGTTTTTCTAATTCACCCCTCCACTTT CASSLQGGFSNSPLHF
TRBJ2-3 NA NA TRBV5-6 TGTGCCAGCAGCTTGCACGGGACAGATACGCAGTATTTT CASSLHGTDTQYF
TRBJ1-1 NA NA TRBV10-2 TGCGCCAGCAGGGCCGTCTCAGGGACTGAAGCTTTCTTT CASRAVSGTEAFF
TRBJ2-1 NA NA TRBV5-6 TGTGCCAGCAGCTTTAGGGGCGGGGTGGGTGAGCAGTTCTTC CASSFRGGVGEQFF
TRBJ1-1 NA few TRBV29-1 TGCAGCGTTAGTTCAGGCACAGGCCTCCGGGGGGCTTTCTTT CSVSSGTGLRGAFF
TRBJ1-6 NA NA TRBV5-1 TGCGCCAGCAGCTTGGGACAGTACAATAATTCACCCCTCCACTTT CASSLGQYNNSPLHF
TRBJ1-3 TRBD1 NA TRBV5-6 TGTGCCAGCAGCTCCTCCAGGACAGGGGGCTCTGGAAACACCATATATTTT CASSSSRTGGSGNTIYF
TRBJ1-1 NA few TRBV19 TGTGCCAGTACCGCAACAGGGAGCCGAGCTAAAGCTTTCTTT CASTATGSRAKAFF
TRBJ2-1 NA NA TRBV21-1 TGTGCCAGCAGCGATCGAATTGTGGACAGGGACTCCTACAATGAGCAGTTCTTC CASSDRIVDRDSYNEQFF
TRBJ1-6 NA NA TRBV5-4 TGTGCCAGCAGCTTGGCAGGGGCCCAGGGACCCCTCCACTTT CASSLAGAQGPLHF
TRBJ2-7 TRBD2 NA TRBV11-3 TGTGCCAGCAGCTTAAACCGGGGGGAAGGTAGGGACGAGCAGTACTTC CASSLNRGEGRDEQYF
TRBJ1-2 NA NA TRBV29-1 TGCAGCGTCCCGGACAGTAACTATGGCTACACCTTC CSVPDSNYGYTF
TRBJ2-2 TRBD1 NA TRBV19 TGTGCCAGTAGTATCGCTGTACAGGGGGCGCCCGGGGAGCTGTTTTTT CASSIAVQGAPGELFF
TRBJ2-3 TRBD1 NA TRBV5-1 TGCGCCAGCAGCTTACAGGGGGCGCTTGCAGATACGCAGTATTTT CASSLQGALADTQYF